This T cell receptor (beta chain) was recovered during a study of blood T cell repertoires in COVID-19. As for the study in general: Acute and convalescent COVID-19 specimens originated in the United States, Italy and Spain.

Original handling: Estimated nucleated cell counts came from reference gene primer amplification. Here immunoSEQ multiplex PCR was the method, and the copy in TCRdb shows in-frame clones only, minus some. V, J and clone size are taken as reported in that table, and D and trimming were inferred from the DNA itself. The table lists 110,000 to 150,000 clones, 75% to 85% of them singletons. This clone was seen a single time. The V gene's germline CDR1 is LGHNA and CDR2 YSLEER. V lost 0 bases and J lost 4, with 15 bases in between. CDR3 size: 17 residues. The sample comprised peripheral blood. The sequence was obtained from a man aged 55 to 70 with active or convalescent COVID-19. The chain recombines TRBV4-3 with TRBJ2-2; TRBD1 might be the D (5 bases). CDR3 sequence (DNA): TGCGCCAGCAGCCAAGAGTTACGCGCAGGGCCCACCGGGGAGCTGTTTTTT. It encodes CASSQELRAGPTGELFF.